These 23 T cell receptor beta chains were all obtained from the same sample, sequenced in a study of T cells in Graves' hyperthyroidism and ophthalmopathy. There were TCR beta CDR3 regions amplified from RNA transcripts. The HTBI primer set served for first-round RT-PCR of the TCR CDR3. TCRdb recomputed calls from the multiplex PCR reads with MiXCR, one row per CDR3 protein. The top ten hold 40% of the sample, which has a few hundred thousand distinct CDR3 sequences, approximately 18% seen once. Specimen: blood. The receptors were gathered from a man aged 18 to 29 with Graves' ophthalmopathy.

This clonotype was counted between two and nine times. The rearrangement links TRBV7-2 to TRBJ2-3; 8 bases agree with TRBD1. This CDR3 has 15 amino acids. The trim removed 5 bases at V and 5 bases at J, leaving 9 bases unmatched. Germline V gives CDR1 SGHTA, CDR2 FQGNSA. CDR3 in amino acids: CASSTTGGGGDTQYF. CDR3 in DNA: TGTGCCAGCAGCACAACAGGGGGAGGCGGAGATACGCAGTATTTT. The complete variable domain, with remaining parts taken from reference TRBV7-2 and TRBJ2-3, reads GAGVSQSPSNKVTEKGKDVELRCDPISGHTALYWYRQSLGQGLEFLIYFQGNSAPDKSGLPSDRFSAERTGGSVSTLTIQRTQQEDSAVYLCASSTTGGGGDTQYFGPGTRLTVL.

There are a few counts of this clonotype. The chain carries TRBV10-2 and TRBJ2-7, with D perhaps assigned TRBD1 or TRBD2 (5 bases each). The CDR3 contains 14 residues. With 3 bases removed from V and 0 bases from J, the gap between germline ends came to 9 bases. From germline, CDR1 is WSHSY and CDR2 SAAADI. CDR3 protein: CASSDRGDSYEQYF. For the CDR3, the DNA is TGCGCCAGCAGTGATCGGGGCGACTCCTACGAGCAGTACTTC.

In this sample, this clonotype turned up a few times. The germline gene is not matched at one end of the junction; a read error may be the cause. V usage is TRBV28 and J usage is TRBJ2-7, with D tentatively TRBD1 (6 bases). The CDR3 covers 15 residues. Germline CDR1 is MDHEN and CDR2 is SYDVKM. CDR3 in amino acids: CAGSLPGQISYEQYF. CDR3 DNA sequence: TGTGCCGGCAGTTTACCCGGACAGATCTCCTACGAGCAGTACTTC.

In nucleotides, the CDR3 is TGCAGCGTTGAAGGGGCAACCGGAAACATTCAGTACTTC. This translates into CSVEGATGNIQYF. The gene calls are TRBV29-1 and TRBJ2-4; D is ambiguous. V lost 1 base to trimming and J lost 6 bases, with 10 bases between them. Per germline, CDR1 SQVTM and CDR2 ANQGSEA. This CDR3 has 13 residues.

Ten or more counts support this clonotype. The rearrangement links TRBV7-2 to TRBJ1-1; a weak D match, TRBD1 (6 bases). This CDR3 comprises 16 residues. Germline CDR1 is SGHTA and CDR2 is FQGNSA. Trimming removed 6 bases at V and 4 bases at J, with 21 bases between. The CDR3, as DNA: TGTGCCAGCAGGGCGGACAGAACAACGGTCAGCACTGAAGCTTTCTTT. This codes for CASRADRTTVSTEAFF.

In its sample, this clonotype was seen a few times. The V call is TRBV6-1, the J call TRBJ2-7, with D possibly TRBD2 on 7 matching bases. Germline CDR1 reads MNHNS; CDR2 reads SASEGT. CDR3 length: 14 residues. Trimming pared 7 bases from V and 6 bases from J, leaving 19 bases between. The CDR3 is CASMSGGPPTEQYF. Written as DNA, the CDR3 is TGTGCCAGCATGTCGGGGGGCCCCCCGACCGAGCAGTACTTC.

Ten or more counts support this clonotype. The gene calls are TRBV7-2 and TRBJ2-1; weak D call: TRBD1 (6 bases). The CDR3 is made up of 13 amino acids. With 1 base removed from V and 9 bases from J, the gap between germline ends came to 10 bases. Germline assignment: CDR1 SGHTA and CDR2 FQGNSA. As DNA, the CDR3 is TGTGCCAGCAGCTTAGATTGGGGGCGTGAGCAGTTCTTC. Protein sequence: CASSLDWGREQFF. The complete variable domain, with remaining parts taken from reference TRBV7-2 and TRBJ2-1, reads GAGVSQSPSNKVTEKGKDVELRCDPISGHTALYWYRQSLGQGLEFLIYFQGNSAPDKSGLPSDRFSAERTGGSVSTLTIQRTQQEDSAVYLCASSLDWGREQFFGPGTRLTVL.

The genes are TRBV19 and TRBJ2-1; D gene unclear. CDR3 length: 16 amino acids. V lost 5 bases and J lost 3, with 17 bases in between. CDR1 and CDR2 (germline): LNHDA, SQIVND (reference sequence). The chain's CDR3 is CASSFSHLSGYNEQFF. In DNA form, the CDR3 reads TGTGCCAGTAGTTTCTCACACCTCTCTGGCTACAATGAGCAGTTCTTC.

This clonotype turned up a few times. J is TRBJ2-1 and V is TRBV3-1; 8 bases match TRBD2. The CDR3 contains 13 residues. J was trimmed by 9 bases and V by 4 bases; bases with no gene match: 5. Germline V lookup: CDR1 LGHDT, CDR2 YNNKEL (reference sequence). The CDR3 region has the DNA TGTGCCAGCAGCCTAGCGGGGCTGGCTGAGCAGTTCTTC. The encoded protein is CASSLAGLAEQFF.

Ten or more counts support this clonotype. This chain uses TRBV28 with TRBJ2-5; 7 bases are a match to TRBD2. V trimming: 3 bases; J trimming: 4 bases; junction bases outside the gene matches: 17. The germline gives CDR1 MDHEN, CDR2 SYDVKM. The CDR3 runs to 18 residues. CDR3: CASSFELKFGGGRETQYF. DNA of the CDR3: TGTGCCAGCAGTTTTGAGCTCAAGTTTGGGGGAGGGCGAGAGACCCAGTACTTC.

This clonotype was seen many times. V and J are TRBV20-1 and TRBJ1-5, with D unresolved. CDR3 length: 13 residues. Trimming cost V 1 base and J 3 bases, with 7 bases left between them. Germline assignment: CDR1 DFQATT and CDR2 SNEGSKA (reference sequence). The CDR3 loop reads CSARATDNQPQHF. For the CDR3, the DNA is TGCAGTGCTAGAGCTACAGACAATCAGCCCCAGCATTTT.

The gene calls are TRBV7-2 and TRBJ2-6; 8 bases are shared with TRBD1. J was trimmed by 2 bases and V by 5 bases; bases with no gene match: 2. The CDR3 extends over 15 amino acids. CDR1 and CDR2 (germline): SGHTA, FQGNSA. CDR3 region: CASSRQGTGANVLTF. The CDR3 nucleotides are TGTGCCAGCAGCAGACAGGGGACTGGGGCCAACGTCCTGACTTTC.

In this sample, this clonotype turned up many times. The chain has TRBV11-1 and TRBJ1-1; D call uncertain. Trimming left V 1 base short and J 1 base short, with 4 bases between. The CDR3 spans 13 residues. Germline-derived CDR1 and CDR2 are SGHAT and FQDESV (reference sequence). The CDR3 loop reads CASSLVWNTEAFF. Here the CDR3 DNA reads TGTGCCAGCAGCTTAGTTTGGAACACTGAAGCTTTCTTT.

This clonotype was detected ten times or more. As DNA, the CDR3 is TGTGCCAGCAGTTTAGCGGGGTCAGATACGCAGTATTTT. As protein: CASSLAGSDTQYF. The chain joins TRBV27 to TRBJ2-3; D is possibly TRBD2 (6 bases). The ends were cut back, 2 bases at V and 4 bases at J, with 7 bases in the middle. Germline V gene data show CDR1 as MNHEY and CDR2 as SMNVEV (reference sequence). CDR3 length: 13 residues.

The chain carries TRBV20-1 and TRBJ2-1; D could derive from TRBD1 or TRBD2 (6 bases each). The CDR3 has 12 residues. The ends were cut back, 4 bases at V and 13 bases at J, with 17 bases in the middle. Germline loops: CDR1 DFQATT, CDR2 SNEGSKA (reference sequence). The CDR3 is CSATFGGPPQFF. CDR3 nucleotides: TGCAGTGCTACTTTCGGGGGCCCCCCCCAGTTCTTC.

The CDR3 DNA reads as TGTGCCAGCGAAAGCGGGGGGGTCGGGGATACGCAGTATTTT. This translates into CASESGGVGDTQYF. This chain uses TRBV6-1 with TRBJ2-3; TRBD2 matches 10 bases. V lost 8 bases to trimming and J lost 6 bases; unmatched junction nucleotides: 8. Germline-derived CDR1 and CDR2 are MNHNS and SASEGT. This CDR3 comprises 14 residues.

The table lists this clonotype with a few counts. CDR3 in DNA: TGTGCCAGTAGTCGGAAAGGGCAGGGCAGCTCCTACAATGAGCAGTTCTTC. Encoded protein: CASSRKGQGSSYNEQFF. V gene TRBV19 combines with J gene TRBJ2-1; TRBD1 is a possible D gene (5 bases). Per germline, CDR1 LNHDA and CDR2 SQIVND (reference sequence). This CDR3 has 17 residues. Trimming cost V 5 bases and J 0 bases, with 17 bases left between them.

This clonotype was picked up a small number of times. CDR3 sequence (DNA): TGTGCCAGCAGTTACCTCCGGACAGGGGGTTATAGCAATCAGCCCCAGCATTTT. Amino acid sequence: CASSYLRTGGYSNQPQHF. V is TRBV6-6 and J is TRBJ1-5, with 10 bases identical to TRBD1. This CDR3 contains 18 residues. Trimming took 2 bases from V and 0 from J; bases not matched to a gene: 7. Germline V gives CDR1 MNHNY, CDR2 SVGAGI (reference sequence).

This clonotype has at least ten counts. The chain employs TRBV11-2 and TRBJ2-1; 8 bases agree with TRBD2. Per germline, CDR1 SGHAT and CDR2 FQNNGV. V shed 5 bases and J 5 bases; nucleotides not matched to a gene: 5. The CDR3 spans 14 residues. The CDR3 sequence is CASSREGRHNEQFF. CDR3 sequence (DNA): TGTGCCAGCAGCCGGGAGGGACGTCACAATGAGCAGTTCTTC.

This clonotype was observed a handful of times. This chain joins TRBV9 and TRBJ2-1; D is unresolved. There are 13 residues in the CDR3. Germline V CDR1 and CDR2: SGDLS, YYNGEE. Trimming left V 0 bases short and J 8 bases short, with 9 bases between. CDR3 nucleotide sequence: TGTGCCAGCAGCGTAGTCCCTAGGGATGAGCAGTTCTTC. Its translation is CASSVVPRDEQFF.

This sequence joins TRBV20-1 and TRBJ2-4; 12 positions match TRBD2. The CDR3 length is 15 residues. J gave up 9 bases and V 5 bases, and 11 bases lay outside the gene matches. Germline V lookup: CDR1 DFQATT, CDR2 SNEGSKA (reference sequence). The DNA of the CDR3 is TGCAGTGCTCGAAGACTAGCGGGGGCCCTGGGCATTCAGTACTTC. This sequence encodes CSARRLAGALGIQYF.

This clonotype was detected many times. The junction shows a germline mismatch at one end, possibly a read error. The gene calls are TRBV5-1 and TRBJ1-6; D is ambiguous. Germline V gene sequence: CDR1 SGHRS, CDR2 YFSETQ. The CDR3 contains 13 residues. The CDR3 bases are TGTGCCAGCAGCTTGGCGGGGAATTCACCCCTCCACTTT. Its protein is CASSLAGNSPLHF. The full variable domain, in which reference TRBV5-1 and TRBJ1-6 provide the parts outside the CDR3, is KAGVTQTPRYLIKTRGQQVTLSCSPISGHRSVSWYQQTPGQGLQFLFEYFSETQRNKGNFPGRFSGRQFSNSRSEMNVSTLELGDSALYLCASSLAGNSPLHFGNGTRLTVT.

This clonotype was detected many times. The chain has TRBV5-6 and TRBJ2-4, with D maybe TRBD2 (7 bases). Germline V gene data show CDR1 as SGHDT and CDR2 as YYEEEE. The CDR3 is 15 residues long. With 6 bases removed from V and 0 bases from J, the gap between germline ends came to 13 bases. This chain's CDR3 is CASTVGGLAKNIQYF. CDR3 coding DNA: TGTGCCAGCACCGTGGGGGGGCTAGCCAAAAACATTCAGTACTTC.